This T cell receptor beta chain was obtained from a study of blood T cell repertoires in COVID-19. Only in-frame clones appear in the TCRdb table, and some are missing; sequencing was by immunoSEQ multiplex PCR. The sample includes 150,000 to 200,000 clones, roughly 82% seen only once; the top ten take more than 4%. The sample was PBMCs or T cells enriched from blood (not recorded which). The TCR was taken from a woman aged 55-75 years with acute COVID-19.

CDR3 nucleotides: TGTGCCAGCAGCTTAGCATCGGGGGCTAGCGGAAGCACAGATACGCAGTATTTT. It is translated as CASSLASGASGSTDTQYF. The chain couples TRBV7-2 to TRBJ2-3; D might be TRBD2 (7 bases). The germline CDR1 and CDR2 sequences are SGHTA and FQGNSA. The CDR3 loop spans 18 amino acids. V was cut by 0 bases and J by 0 bases, with 16 bases left in between.